These T cell receptor beta chains were read from a single sample in a study of spatial heterogeneity in lung cancer. MiXCR, applied by TCRdb to the 5' RACE reads, yields one record per CDR3 protein. The sample consists of about 85,000 distinct CDR3 sequences, around 21% of them appearing once. The sequencing used PBMCs, collected at surgery. These receptors were taken from a male donor with early-stage non-small cell lung cancer. CDR3s include the opening cysteine and the closing phenylalanine or tryptophan. D genes are given only for firm matches. Where a row states a size, it is once, few, many or the class of an expanded clone; other rows omit it.

v_call	d_call	j_call	clone_size	cdr3_nt	cdr3_aa
TRBV3-1	NA	TRBJ1-6	medium-sized	TGTGCCAGCCGGAGCCGAAATAATTCACCCCTCCACTTT	CASRSRNNSPLHF
TRBV12-3/TRBV12-4	TRBD2	TRBJ2-5	NA	TGTGCCAGCAGCCGCGCAGCGGGGGGTAACCAAGAGACCCAGTACTTC	CASSRAAGGNQETQYF
TRBV7-9	NA	TRBJ2-7	few	TGTGCCAGCAGCTACGTCTCCTACGAGCAGTACTTC	CASSYVSYEQYF
TRBV29-1	NA	TRBJ1-1	many	TGCAGCGGCAGACAGCTTTCCAACACTGAAGCTTTCTTT	CSGRQLSNTEAFF
TRBV9	NA	TRBJ2-7	NA	TGTGCCAGCAGCGATGGACGGGAGCAGTACTTC	CASSDGREQYF
TRBV29-1	NA	TRBJ2-7	NA	TGCAGCGTGGAGTGGGGGGCGCGGGAGCAGTACTTC	CSVEWGAREQYF
TRBV24-1	NA	TRBJ1-2	many	TGTGCCACCAGTGAAGACTCAATATACTATGGCTACACCTTC	CATSEDSIYYGYTF
TRBV3-1	TRBD1	TRBJ1-1	few	TGTGCCAGCAGAGCACAGGGGGTGGACACTGAAGCTTTCTTT	CASRAQGVDTEAFF
TRBV5-1	TRBD1	TRBJ2-3	NA	TGCGCCAGCAGCCAGGGACAGGGGGCAGATACGCAGTATTTT	CASSQGQGADTQYF
TRBV27	NA	TRBJ1-1	few	TGTGCCAGCAGATCGCACCCGTCCCTGGGCGAAGCTTTCTTT	CASRSHPSLGEAFF
TRBV5-4	NA	TRBJ1-1	NA	TGTGCCAGCAGCTTAGCGGTAACTAACACTGAAGCTTTCTTT	CASSLAVTNTEAFF
TRBV11-2	NA	TRBJ2-3	NA	TGTGCCAGCAGCTCAGGGGGGGGCGCAGATACGCAGTATTTT	CASSSGGGADTQYF
TRBV19	TRBD1	TRBJ1-5	few	TGTGCCAGTAGTGGGGACGGACAGGGAAGTTGGCAGCCCCAGCATTTT	CASSGDGQGSWQPQHF
TRBV20-1	NA	TRBJ2-1	NA	TGCAGTGCTAGAGATATACGGGGTCTGCCGTTCTTC	CSARDIRGLPFF
TRBV3-1	TRBD1	TRBJ1-1	many	TGTGCCAGCAGCCAAGATTGGGGACAGGGGGCTCCAGAAGCTTTCTTT	CASSQDWGQGAPEAFF
TRBV12-3/TRBV12-4	TRBD2	TRBJ2-3	few	TGTGCCAGCACCCCCCGACTAGCGGGGGACACAGATACGCAGTATTTT	CASTPRLAGDTDTQYF
TRBV6-2/TRBV6-3	TRBD1	TRBJ2-1	NA	TGTGCCATCTGGAAGGGACAGGGGATGGGGCAGTTCTTC	CAIWKGQGMGQFF
TRBV3-1	TRBD2	TRBJ2-5	NA	TGTGCCAGCAGCATGGGACTAGCGCGAGAGACCCAGTACTTC	CASSMGLARETQYF
TRBV5-1	NA	TRBJ2-2	once	TGCGCCAGCAGCTTGGTACAGGACGGGGAGCTGTTTTTT	CASSLVQDGELFF
TRBV24-1	TRBD1	TRBJ2-1	few	TGTGCCACCAGACAGGGGGCTGGCAATGAGCAGTTCTTC	CATRQGAGNEQFF
TRBV29-1	NA	TRBJ2-1	NA	TGCAGCGTTGTACCAGGGGGGAACTCCTACAATGAGCAGTTCTTC	CSVVPGGNSYNEQFF
TRBV6-5	TRBD1	TRBJ1-2	few	TGTGCCAGCAGACCCCAGGGGGGGTCCTATGGCTACACCTTC	CASRPQGGSYGYTF
TRBV5-4	NA	TRBJ2-3	NA	TGTGCCAGCAGCTTGGGTGGGACTTCCACAGATACGCAGTATTTT	CASSLGGTSTDTQYF
TRBV3-1	NA	TRBJ2-5	NA	TGTGCCAGCAGACGGACCCTCGAGGAGACCCAGTACTTC	CASRRTLEETQYF
TRBV19	NA	TRBJ1-2	NA	TGTGCCAGTGGAGGACAGCTCTATGGCTACACCTTC	CASGGQLYGYTF
TRBV19	TRBD2	TRBJ2-3	NA	TGTGCCAGTACTCATAGGCGGGGACTAGCGGAAATCACAGATACGCAGTATTTT	CASTHRRGLAEITDTQYF
TRBV6-5	TRBD1	TRBJ2-7	NA	TGTGCCAGCAGTTACCGAGGACAGGGTAGGTCCTACGAGCAGTACTTC	CASSYRGQGRSYEQYF
TRBV6-5	TRBD2	TRBJ2-5	NA	TGTGCCAGCAGAGGACTAGCGGGAGTGGGGACCCAGTACTTC	CASRGLAGVGTQYF
TRBV5-4	TRBD2	TRBJ2-6	NA	TGTGCCAGCAGCCCGGCGGGGGGCTCTGGGGCCAACGTCCTGACTTTC	CASSPAGGSGANVLTF
TRBV28	NA	TRBJ1-1	NA	TGTGCCAGCAGACCGTCCACAGGGATACTTGAAGCTTTCTTT	CASRPSTGILEAFF
TRBV7-2	NA	TRBJ2-2	NA	TGTGCCAGCAGCACAGGATCGACCGCGGGCACCGGGGAGCTGTTTTTT	CASSTGSTAGTGELFF
TRBV28	NA	TRBJ1-1	NA	TGTGCCAGCAGTCCAGGACGGGGAGGGTTTCAGTACACTGAAGCTTTCTTT	CASSPGRGGFQYTEAFF
TRBV10-3	NA	TRBJ1-1	many	TGTGCCATCAGAGGGACTCGAGGAAACACTGAAGCTTTCTTT	CAIRGTRGNTEAFF
TRBV14	NA	TRBJ2-3	NA	TGTGCCAGCAACCAAGCCCAGGAGTACACAGATACGCAGTATTTT	CASNQAQEYTDTQYF
TRBV7-2	NA	TRBJ2-7	few	TGTGCCAGCAGCTCGTCCCTCGACCCAAACGAGCAGTACTTC	CASSSSLDPNEQYF
TRBV6-2/TRBV6-3	NA	TRBJ2-3	NA	TGTGCCAGCAGACGGCAGGGGACAGATACGCAGTATTTT	CASRRQGTDTQYF
TRBV3-1	NA	TRBJ2-4	NA	TGTGCCAGCAGCCGTAAGGGGGGGCAAGACATTCAGTACTTC	CASSRKGGQDIQYF
TRBV15	NA	TRBJ1-4	many	TGTGCCACCAGCAGAGTGGCCGGGGTCGAGGAAAAACTGTTTTTT	CATSRVAGVEEKLFF
TRBV7-2	TRBD2	TRBJ2-5	NA	TGTGCCAGCAGCTTCCCCGAGACTAGCGGGGTTCAGTACTTC	CASSFPETSGVQYF
TRBV20-1	TRBD1	TRBJ1-2	few	TGCAGTGCTAGGCCGACAGGGGGGCAATTCTATGGCTACACCTTC	CSARPTGGQFYGYTF
TRBV12-3/TRBV12-4	TRBD1	TRBJ1-2	many	TGTGCCAGCAGTTTACCCAGACAGGGAAACTATGGCTACACCTTC	CASSLPRQGNYGYTF
TRBV28	NA	TRBJ2-1	NA	TGTGCCAGCAGTTCGGACAGGCAGTTCTTC	CASSSDRQFF
TRBV12-3/TRBV12-4	TRBD1	TRBJ2-2	many	TGTGCCAGCAGAGGACAGGGGAACACCGGGGAGCTGTTTTTT	CASRGQGNTGELFF
TRBV11-2	TRBD2	TRBJ2-1	many	TGTGCCAGCAGCTTACCCACTAGCGGGAGGGCCAATGAGCAGTTCTTC	CASSLPTSGRANEQFF
TRBV5-4	NA	TRBJ1-4	few	TGTGCCAGCAGCTTGGAGAGGGCTTCGGCTAATGAAAAACTGTTTTTT	CASSLERASANEKLFF
TRBV3-1	NA	TRBJ2-5	few	TGTGCCAGCAGCCAAGCAGGGTACCAAGAGACCCAGTACTTC	CASSQAGYQETQYF
TRBV10-3	TRBD2	TRBJ2-3	few	TGTGCCATCAAGCCAGCGGGGACAGATACGCAGTATTTT	CAIKPAGTDTQYF
TRBV29-1	NA	TRBJ1-1	many	NA	CSVAQVSLNTEAFF
TRBV20-1	TRBD2	TRBJ2-5	few	TGCAGTGCTAGTCCCGCGGGGGGTGCCCAAGAGACCCAGTACTTC	CSASPAGGAQETQYF
TRBV27	TRBD2	TRBJ2-3	NA	TGTGCCAGCAGTCCGAGGACTAGCGGGACCACAGATACGCAGTATTTT	CASSPRTSGTTDTQYF
TRBV5-1	TRBD2	TRBJ2-7	NA	TGCGCCAGCAGCTTGGTCGCGGGAGGCACCTACGAGCAGTACTTC	CASSLVAGGTYEQYF
TRBV6-5	NA	TRBJ2-7	few	TGTGCCAGCAGTTACTCATCAGGGTCCCCCTACGAGCAGTACTTC	CASSYSSGSPYEQYF